A single sample is the source of the 24 T cell receptor beta chains below, sequenced in a study of blood T cell repertoires in COVID-19. Assay used: immunoSEQ multiplex PCR; TCRdb lists only in-frame clones, some missing. The sample includes fewer than 20,000 clones, approximately 86% of them seen just once. Sequenced sample: peripheral blood. All receptors come from a human donor in a cohort sampled during active COVID-19.

The chain employs TRBV6-5 and TRBJ2-3; 7 bases agree with TRBD2. Looked up from germline, CDR1 is MNHEY and CDR2 is SVGAGI. The CDR3 has 14 amino acids. J gave up 3 bases and V 2 bases, and 2 bases lay outside the gene matches. The CDR3: CASSYGGDTDTQYF. The DNA of the CDR3 is TGTGCCAGCAGTTACGGGGGGGATACAGATACGCAGTATTTT.

This rearrangement joins TRBV7-2 to TRBJ1-4, with 7 bases lining up with TRBD1. The CDR3 sequence is 15 residues long. V was clipped by 3 bases and J by 7 bases; unmatched bases: 8. The germline gives CDR1 SGHTA, CDR2 FQGNSA. CDR3 bases: TGTGCCAGCAGCTTTAACTCGGCAGGGGGTGAAAAACTGTTTTTT. Translation: CASSFNSAGGEKLFF. The entire variable domain, with the rest obtained from reference TRBV7-2 and TRBJ1-4, is as follows: GAGVSQSPSNKVTEKGKDVELRCDPISGHTALYWYRQSLGQGLEFLIYFQGNSAPDKSGLPSDRFSAERTGGSVSTLTIQRTQQEDSAVYLCASSFNSAGGEKLFFGSGTQLSVL.

The chain has TRBV5-4 and TRBJ1-1, with D tentatively TRBD1 (6 bases). Trimming took 4 bases from V and 0 from J, leaving 16 bases between them. Germline values: CDR1 SGHNT, CDR2 YYREEE (reference sequence). The CDR3 is 16 residues long. Written as DNA, the CDR3 is TGTGCCAGCAGCCCCGTGGACAGCCGGATGAACACTGAAGCTTTCTTT. Encoded protein: CASSPVDSRMNTEAFF. Based on the CDR3 plus reference TRBV5-4 and TRBJ1-1, the full variable domain is ETGVTQSPTHLIKTRGQQVTLRCSSQSGHNTVSWYQQALGQGPQFIFQYYREEENGRGNFPPRFSGLQFPNYSSELNVNALELDDSALYLCASSPVDSRMNTEAFFGQGTRLTVV.

The DNA for the CDR3 is TGTGCCAGTAGTCCACAGCGCACAGATACGCAGTATTTT. Protein sequence: CASSPQRTDTQYF. The chain is built from TRBV19 and TRBJ2-3; unclear D gene. This CDR3 is 13 amino acids long. Germline CDR1 reads LNHDA; CDR2 reads SQIVND (reference sequence). The V end was cut by 5 bases, the J end by 1 base, with 7 bases between.

V gene TRBV9 combines with J gene TRBJ2-7; 10 nucleotides align to TRBD1. The V gene end was trimmed by 0 bases and the J gene end by 4 bases; junction bases not matched to a gene: 10. The CDR3 contains 17 residues. Germline-derived CDR1 and CDR2 are SGDLS and YYNGEE. In DNA form, the CDR3 reads TGTGCCAGCAGCGTAGGGTACGGGACAGGGGTCGAGTACGAGCAGTACTTC. Its translation: CASSVGYGTGVEYEQYF.

The rearrangement joins TRBV4-3 to TRBJ1-2; D is unclear. Germline V CDR1 and CDR2: LGHNA, YSLEER. The V end lost 0 bases, the J end lost 7 bases, and 15 bases lay between the germline ends. CDR3 size: 15 residues. This CDR3 is CASSQEYPLPIGYTF. The CDR3 DNA reads TGCGCCAGCAGCCAAGAATATCCACTACCAATTGGCTACACCTTC.

This clone was observed once. This chain links TRBV6-2 or TRBV6-3 with TRBJ1-2; 8 bases agree with TRBD1. Germline assignment: CDR1 MNHEY and CDR2 SVGEGT. The CDR3 extends over 13 amino acids. The J segment lost 4 bases and the V segment lost 5 bases, leaving 3 bases of the junction unmatched. The CDR3 DNA is TGTGCCAGCAGTGGACAGGGCTCCTATGGCTACACCTTC. This gives the protein CASSGQGSYGYTF.

The genes are TRBV18 and TRBJ2-1; TRBD2 aligns across 8 bases. Trimming took 2 bases from V and 0 from J; bases not matched to a gene: 3. CDR3 length: 16 amino acids. Per the germline V gene, CDR1 is KGHSH and CDR2 is LQKENI. The CDR3 region has the DNA TGTGCCAGCTCACCAGCGGGGACTAGCTCCTACAATGAGCAGTTCTTC. It is translated as CASSPAGTSSYNEQFF.

The count of this clone is one. The rearrangement links TRBV12-5 to TRBJ1-4, with no clear D. CDR1 LGHNT and CDR2 FRNRAP come from the germline V gene. CDR3 size: 18 residues. Trimming took off 0 bases at V and 8 bases at J, with 22 bases between the two ends. The DNA of the CDR3 is TGTGCTAGTGGTTTGGTACGAAAAGACGGGGAGGGTGACGAAAAACTGTTTTTT. This translates into CASGLVRKDGEGDEKLFF.

The V and J genes are TRBV6-2 or TRBV6-3 and TRBJ1-4; 8 bases align to TRBD1. V lost 4 bases to trimming and J lost 4 bases; unmatched junction nucleotides: 11. CDR1 and CDR2 from the germline V gene are MNHEY and SVGEGT. CDR3 length: 17 amino acids. In DNA form, the CDR3 reads TGTGCCAGCAGTTTCGACCCAGGGACAGGCCTTAATGAAAAACTGTTTTTT. Protein: CASSFDPGTGLNEKLFF.

The chain uses TRBV7-2 and TRBJ2-3, with D perhaps TRBD1 (6 bases). Germline lookup yields CDR1 SGHTA and CDR2 FQGNSA. The CDR3 runs 11 residues. V was trimmed by 11 bases and J by 5 bases, leaving 11 bases between them. The DNA of the CDR3 is TGTGCCTCACAGGGAAAAGATACGCAGTATTTT. Translating it yields CASQGKDTQYF.

Remarks on this clone: The sample has other DNA sequences that encode this CDR3 too. The V and J genes are TRBV7-2 and TRBJ2-5; 11 bases line up with TRBD2. V shed 4 bases, J shed 1 base, and the junction held 2 bases outside the gene matches. CDR1 and CDR2 (germline): SGHTA, FQGNSA. The CDR3 spans 15 residues. Here the CDR3 reads CASSSTSGVQETQYF. The CDR3 DNA follows: TGTGCCAGCAGCTCGACTAGCGGGGTCCAAGAGACCCAGTACTTC.

This chain uses TRBV9 with TRBJ2-3; 12 bases line up with TRBD2. The V segment lost 4 bases and the J segment 5 bases; nucleotides outside the gene matches: 5. Germline CDR1 is SGDLS and CDR2 is YYNGEE. The CDR3 contains 15 residues. This CDR3 is CASSSSGGDVDTQYF. CDR3 nucleotides: TGTGCCAGCAGCTCTAGCGGGGGGGATGTAGATACGCAGTATTTT.

This chain uses TRBV5-5 with TRBJ2-7; TRBD2 agrees at 8 bases. The CDR3 is made up of 14 amino acids. Germline V lookup: CDR1 SGHKS, CDR2 YYEKEE (reference sequence). V gave up 0 bases and J gave up 2 bases; unmatched junction bases: 1. The CDR3 spells CASSLAGGPYEQYF. For the CDR3, the DNA is TGTGCCAGCAGCTTGGCGGGGGGGCCCTACGAGCAGTACTTC.

The chain is built from TRBV12-5 and TRBJ2-1, with a weak D call TRBD1 (6 bases). This CDR3 has 15 residues. V dropped 3 bases and J dropped 4 bases, with 13 bases sitting between them. Looked up from germline, CDR1 is LGHNT and CDR2 is FRNRAP. CDR3 region: CASGFIGTTYNEQFF. For the CDR3, the DNA is TGTGCTAGTGGTTTCATCGGGACAACTTACAATGAGCAGTTCTTC. The variable domain in full, with the rest retrieved from reference TRBV12-5 and TRBJ2-1, is DARVTQTPRHKVTEMGQEVTMRCQPILGHNTVFWYRQTMMQGLELLAYFRNRAPLDDSGMPKDRFSAEMPDATLATLKIQPSEPRDSAVYFCASGFIGTTYNEQFFGPGTRLTVL.

CDR3 residues: CASSVGSGGAYEQYF. As DNA, the CDR3 is TGTGCCAGCAGCGTAGGTAGCGGGGGGGCCTACGAGCAGTACTTC. The V call is TRBV9, the J call TRBJ2-7; 11 bases agree with TRBD2. This CDR3 spans 15 amino acids. The V gene end was trimmed by 0 bases and the J gene end by 2 bases; junction bases not matched to a gene: 1. The germline V gene encodes CDR1 SGDLS and CDR2 YYNGEE.

The CDR3 region has the DNA TGTGCCAGCAGCGTCTCCGGGACTAGACGGTCGGGTGGACAAGAGACCCAGTACTTC. Translation: CASSVSGTRRSGGQETQYF. The chain carries TRBV5-5 and TRBJ2-5; 8 bases are shared with TRBD2. The CDR3 is 19 residues long. Germline V gives CDR1 SGHKS, CDR2 YYEKEE (reference sequence). V trimming: 4 bases; J trimming: 2 bases; junction bases outside the gene matches: 19.

The chain joins TRBV5-4 to TRBJ1-1; no firm D call. CDR1 SGHNT and CDR2 YYREEE come from the germline V gene (reference sequence). V lost 2 bases, J lost 11 bases, and 13 bases lay in between. CDR3 length: 12 residues. The CDR3 nucleotides read TGTGCCAGCAGCTTCCACGACACAGAGGCTTTCTTT. This encodes CASSFHDTEAFF.

In this sample, this clone turned up once. This rearrangement joins TRBV5-1 to TRBJ1-2; TRBD1 might be the D (5 bases). Germline assignment: CDR1 SGHRS and CDR2 YFSETQ. V was shortened by 3 bases and J by 4 bases, with 10 bases between the two germline ends. This CDR3 has 13 residues. The CDR3 DNA follows: TGCGCCAGCAGCTCGACAGTGGGCTATGGCTACACCTTC. It encodes CASSSTVGYGYTF.

The rearrangement uses TRBV9 and TRBJ2-3; 8 positions match TRBD2. The CDR3 is 15 residues long. The trim removed 4 bases at V and 0 bases at J, leaving 4 bases unmatched. Germline assignment: CDR1 SGDLS and CDR2 YYNGEE. This CDR3 reads CASSPREGSTDTQYF. In DNA form, the CDR3 reads TGTGCCAGCAGCCCCCGGGAGGGTAGCACAGATACGCAGTATTTT.

This chain joins TRBV6-5 and TRBJ2-1; D not resolved. Germline V gene sequence: CDR1 MNHEY, CDR2 SVGAGI. This CDR3 is 14 amino acids long. Trimming left V 2 bases short and J 1 base short, with 6 bases between. The CDR3 spells CASSYSASYNEQFF. The CDR3 DNA sequence: TGTGCCAGCAGTTACAGCGCTTCCTACAATGAGCAGTTCTTC.

The V and J genes are TRBV7-2 and TRBJ2-7, with 9 nucleotides matching TRBD1. The V segment lost 8 bases and the J segment 5 bases; nucleotides outside the gene matches: 10. The CDR3 spans 14 residues. Germline CDR1 reads SGHTA; CDR2 reads FQGNSA. DNA of the CDR3: TGTGCCAGCTCAAAGGACAGGGGTATCCACGAGCAGTACTTC. Amino acids: CASSKDRGIHEQYF.

V usage is TRBV10-3 and J usage is TRBJ2-1; 11 positions match TRBD1. The CDR3 extends over 15 amino acids. Germline CDR1 is ENHRY and CDR2 is SYGVKD. The J segment lost 9 bases and the V segment lost 6 bases, leaving 10 bases of the junction unmatched. Here the CDR3 reads CAISLGTGGLGEQFF. The CDR3 DNA sequence: TGTGCCATCAGCCTAGGGACAGGGGGTTTGGGTGAGCAGTTCTTC.

The V gene is TRBV19, the J gene TRBJ1-5; D gene uncertain. Germline V lookup: CDR1 LNHDA, CDR2 SQIVND (reference sequence). This CDR3 region has 12 residues. The ends were cut back, 7 bases at V and 4 bases at J, with 8 bases in the middle. The CDR3 nucleotides read TGTGCCAGTAATTACTTAAATCAGCCCCAGCATTTT. It translates to CASNYLNQPQHF.